This T cell receptor beta chain derives from a study of patients and donors after allogeneic stem cell transplantation. This CDR3 is built from 17 residues. The germline V and J ends were trimmed by 0 bases and 1 base, with 12 bases remaining between them. The germline CDR1 and CDR2 sequences are MGHRA and YSYEKL. TCRdb used MiXCR to reprocess the RT-PCR reads, holding one entry per CDR3 protein. The table has roughly 940,000 distinct CDR3 sequences, roughly 17% seen once. The genes are TRBV4-1 and TRBJ2-2; TRBD1 might be the D (5 bases). The TCR comes from a human donor who was either an allogeneic HSCT recipient or a stem cell or donor lymphocyte infusion donor (not recorded which). It is not recorded whose cells these are; they may come from a transplant donor. The specimen sequenced was blood, either unsorted or a sorted T cell fraction (not recorded which). The CDR3 sequence is CASSQEIWGLNTGELFF. The CDR3 DNA sequence: TGCGCCAGCAGCCAAGAAATTTGGGGCTTGAACACCGGGGAGCTGTTTTTT.